This T cell receptor beta chain was obtained from a study of T-cell reconstitution after alpha-beta-depleted transplantation in children. Preparing the TCRbeta library involved the use of unique molecular identifiers. One entry per CDR3 protein, called by TCRdb with MiXCR from the PCR reads. Altogether more than 200,000 distinct CDR3 sequences are present, roughly 18% being singletons, with the ten largest covering roughly two fifths. This receptor was identified in a male patient aged 2-9 years who had a stem cell transplant for acute lymphoblastic leukemia, so the T cells may come from the graft donor. The sample consisted of PBMCs, mostly from graft donor cells, taken 360 days after TCRalphabeta/CD19-depleted stem cell transplant.

CDR3 nucleotides: TGCAGTGCCCTCGGCGGGAGTGAGACCCAGTACTTC. It codes for CSALGGSETQYF. The V call is TRBV20-1, the J call TRBJ2-5; 7 nucleotides align to TRBD2. V lost 6 bases and J lost 5; bases outside the gene matches: 6. The CDR3 length is 12 residues. Germline CDR1 and CDR2: DFQATT and SNEGSKA (reference sequence).